Shown below are 9 T cell receptor beta chains from a single sample sequenced in a study of T-cell memory formation after mild COVID-19. Using its own MiXCR run on the 5' RACE reads, TCRdb lists one record per CDR3 protein. Seen here are under 700,000 distinct CDR3 sequences, roughly 20% observed once, and the top ten hold under 15%. Sample: PBMCs or a T cell subset sorted from them (not recorded which). The receptor set was obtained from an adult woman who had mild COVID-19 (a few samples of this study predate the infection). Cell type and time point are not known.

The gene calls are TRBV6-1 and TRBJ2-7; D assignment may be TRBD1 or TRBD2 (5 bases each). Germline V gene sequence: CDR1 MNHNS, CDR2 SASEGT. The CDR3 covers 17 residues. V was shortened by 10 bases and J by 8 bases, with 33 bases between the two germline ends. CDR3 coding DNA: TGTGCCACCAATCCCGGGGCCGGAATGACGGCAGCAGCCCAGCAGTACTTC. This sequence encodes CATNPGAGMTAAAQQYF.

The gene calls are TRBV5-5 and TRBJ1-2; possible D gene TRBD1, 5 bases. Trimming left V 3 bases short and J 4 bases short, with 19 bases between. Germline loops: CDR1 SGHKS, CDR2 YYEKEE (reference sequence). The CDR3 consists of 16 residues. The CDR3 loop is CASSSVGTPSSYGYTF. DNA for the CDR3: TGTGCCAGCAGCTCAGTCGGGACCCCCTCCTCCTATGGCTACACCTTC.

The V gene is TRBV11-2, the J gene TRBJ1-4; TRBD1 matches at 8 bases. V trimming: 5 bases; J trimming: 7 bases; junction bases outside the gene matches: 9. The V gene's germline CDR1 is SGHAT and CDR2 FQNNGV. The CDR3 loop spans 15 amino acids. CDR3 DNA sequence: TGTGCCAGCAGCCCGGGACAGGTCTTAAGTGAAAAACTGTTTTTT. This gives the protein CASSPGQVLSEKLFF.

The rearrangement uses TRBV2 and TRBJ2-7, with D unresolved. Between the trimmed V and J ends, which lost 7 bases and 2 bases, there was a span of 15 bases. This CDR3 is 14 amino acids long. From germline, CDR1 is SNHLY and CDR2 FYNNEI. For the CDR3, the DNA is TGTGCCAGCACCCAAGAAGGCGGACCCTACGAGCAGTACTTC. The encoded protein is CASTQEGGPYEQYF.

In this sample, this clonotype turned up a few times. This chain connects TRBV7-9 to TRBJ2-7, with no clear D. This CDR3 region has 12 residues. Germline V CDR1 and CDR2: SEHNR, FQNEAQ (reference sequence). V lost 3 bases, J lost 3 bases, and 6 bases lay in between. CDR3 in DNA: TGTGCCAGCAGCTTCACTCTCTACGAGCAGTACTTC. Translation gives CASSFTLYEQYF.

This clonotype was found a few times. The genes are TRBV12-3 or TRBV12-4 and TRBJ1-1; tentatively, D is TRBD1 (5 bases). The CDR3 is 15 amino acids. Trimming pared 3 bases from V and 1 base from J, leaving 12 bases between. The CDR3 sequence: CASSLGDLRNTEAFF. The CDR3 DNA is TGTGCCAGCAGTTTGGGGGACCTACGGAACACTGAAGCTTTCTTT.

This chain joins TRBV7-9 and TRBJ1-2; 8 nucleotides agree with TRBD1. Germline CDR1 is SEHNR and CDR2 is FQNEAQ (reference sequence). V was clipped by 4 bases and J by 3 bases; unmatched bases: 7. This CDR3 region has 15 residues. In nucleotides, the CDR3 is TGTGCCAGCAGCTCCCCCGACAGGGGTGACTATGGCTACACCTTC. Translated, it gives CASSSPDRGDYGYTF.

The chain is built from TRBV7-9 and TRBJ2-7; D gene uncertain. Trimming shortened V by 0 bases and J by 5 bases, and 11 bases separated the two germline ends. The germline V gene has CDR1 SEHNR and CDR2 FQNEAQ (reference sequence). CDR3 length: 14 amino acids. The CDR3 coding sequence is TGTGCCAGCAGCTTAGCCAGTAGTGCGGACGAGCAGTACTTC. This encodes CASSLASSADEQYF. Based on the CDR3 plus reference TRBV7-9 and TRBJ2-7, the full variable domain is DTGVSQNPRHKITKRGQNVTFRCDPISEHNRLYWYRQTLGQGPEFLTYFQNEAQLEKSRLLSDRFSAERPKGSFSTLEIQRTEQGDSAMYLCASSLASSADEQYFGPGTRLTVT.

This chain connects TRBV12-3 or TRBV12-4 to TRBJ2-3; D ambiguous. This CDR3 is 13 amino acids long. Between the trimmed V and J ends, which lost 6 bases and 3 bases, there was a span of 10 bases. CDR3 sequence: CASSPLRTDTQYF. CDR3 sequence (DNA): TGTGCCAGCAGCCCCCTTCGGACAGATACGCAGTATTTT.